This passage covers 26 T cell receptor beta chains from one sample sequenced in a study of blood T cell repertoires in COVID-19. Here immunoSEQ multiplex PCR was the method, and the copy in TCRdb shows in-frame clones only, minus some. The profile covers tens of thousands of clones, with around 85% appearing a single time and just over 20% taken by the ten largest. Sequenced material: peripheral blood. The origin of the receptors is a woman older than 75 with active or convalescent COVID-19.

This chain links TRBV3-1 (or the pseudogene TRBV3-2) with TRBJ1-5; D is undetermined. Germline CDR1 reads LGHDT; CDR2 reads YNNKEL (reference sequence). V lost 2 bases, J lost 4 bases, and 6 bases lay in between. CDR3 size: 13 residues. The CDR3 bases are TGTGCCAGCAGCCAAAGCCGTAATCAGCCCCAGCATTTT. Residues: CASSQSRNQPQHF.

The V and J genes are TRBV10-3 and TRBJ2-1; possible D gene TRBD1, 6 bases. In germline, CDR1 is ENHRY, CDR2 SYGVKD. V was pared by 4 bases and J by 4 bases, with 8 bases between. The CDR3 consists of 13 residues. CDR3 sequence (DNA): TGTGCCATCAGTGGGGGGCGGTACAATGAGCAGTTCTTC. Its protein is CAISGGRYNEQFF.

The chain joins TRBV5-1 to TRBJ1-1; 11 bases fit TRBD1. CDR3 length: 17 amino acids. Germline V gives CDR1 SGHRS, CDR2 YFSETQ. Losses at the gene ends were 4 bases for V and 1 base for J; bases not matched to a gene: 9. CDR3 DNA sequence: TGCGCCAGCAGCCCTAGGACAGGGGGCTCGGGGAACACTGAAGCTTTCTTT. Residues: CASSPRTGGSGNTEAFF.

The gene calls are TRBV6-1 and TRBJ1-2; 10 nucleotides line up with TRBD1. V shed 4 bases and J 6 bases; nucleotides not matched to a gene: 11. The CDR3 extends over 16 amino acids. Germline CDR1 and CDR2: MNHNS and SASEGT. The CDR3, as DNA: TGTGCCAGCAGTGGGCTGCGCGGGACAGGGGTTAATGGCTACACCTTC. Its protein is CASSGLRGTGVNGYTF.

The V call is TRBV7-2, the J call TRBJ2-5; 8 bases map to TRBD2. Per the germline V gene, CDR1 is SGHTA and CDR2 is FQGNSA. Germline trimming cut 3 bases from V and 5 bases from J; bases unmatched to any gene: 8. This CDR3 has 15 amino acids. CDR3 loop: CASSFGGAAAETQYF. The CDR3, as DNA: TGTGCCAGCAGCTTCGGGGGGGCGGCGGCGGAGACCCAGTACTTC.

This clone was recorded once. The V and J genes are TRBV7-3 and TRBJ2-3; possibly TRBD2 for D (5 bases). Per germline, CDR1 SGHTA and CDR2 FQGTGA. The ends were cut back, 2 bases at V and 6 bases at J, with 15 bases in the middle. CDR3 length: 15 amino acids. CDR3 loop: CASSLVASTLDTQYF. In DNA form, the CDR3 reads TGTGCCAGCAGCTTAGTAGCGAGCACTCTTGATACGCAGTATTTT.

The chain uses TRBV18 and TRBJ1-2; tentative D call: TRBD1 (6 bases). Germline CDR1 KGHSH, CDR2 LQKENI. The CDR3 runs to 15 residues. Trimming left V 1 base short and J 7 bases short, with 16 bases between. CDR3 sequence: CASSPRQADGAGYTF. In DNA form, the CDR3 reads TGTGCCAGCTCACCACGACAGGCGGATGGGGCTGGCTACACCTTC.

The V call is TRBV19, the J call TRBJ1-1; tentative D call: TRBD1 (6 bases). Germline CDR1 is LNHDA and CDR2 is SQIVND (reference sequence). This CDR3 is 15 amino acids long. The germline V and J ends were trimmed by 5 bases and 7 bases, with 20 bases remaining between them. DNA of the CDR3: TGTGCCAGTAGTGCTCACCCCGGGACACGAATTGAAGCTTTCTTT. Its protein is CASSAHPGTRIEAFF. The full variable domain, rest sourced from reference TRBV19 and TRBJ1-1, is DGGITQSPKYLFRKEGQNVTLSCEQNLNHDAMYWYRQDPGQGLRLIYYSQIVNDFQKGDIAEGYSVSREKKESFPLTVTSAQKNPTAFYLCASSAHPGTRIEAFFGQGTRLTVV.

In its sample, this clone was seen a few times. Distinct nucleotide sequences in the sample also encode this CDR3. The CDR3 is CASSSPGQGAYEQYF. CDR3 DNA: TGTGCCAGCAGTTCACCGGGGCAGGGGGCCTACGAGCAGTACTTC. The V gene is TRBV6-5, the J gene TRBJ2-7; TRBD1 agrees at 7 bases. CDR3 size: 15 residues. Germline trimming cut 4 bases from V and 2 bases from J; bases unmatched to any gene: 8. Germline CDR1 and CDR2: MNHEY and SVGAGI.

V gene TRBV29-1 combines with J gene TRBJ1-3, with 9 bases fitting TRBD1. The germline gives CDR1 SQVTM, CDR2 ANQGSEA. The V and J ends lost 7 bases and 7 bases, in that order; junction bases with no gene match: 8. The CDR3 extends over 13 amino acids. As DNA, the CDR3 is TGCAGCGCCATGGGACAGGGAAGGAACACCATATATTTT. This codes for CSAMGQGRNTIYF.

The CDR3 protein is CASSRRGRPYNEQFF. CDR3 in DNA: TGTGCCAGCAGTCGGCGAGGGCGTCCCTACAATGAGCAGTTCTTC. The rearrangement uses TRBV6-5 and TRBJ2-1; possible D gene TRBD2, 5 bases. Germline assignment: CDR1 MNHEY and CDR2 SVGAGI. CDR3 length: 15 amino acids. Trimming removed 5 bases from V and 2 bases from J, with 13 bases in between.

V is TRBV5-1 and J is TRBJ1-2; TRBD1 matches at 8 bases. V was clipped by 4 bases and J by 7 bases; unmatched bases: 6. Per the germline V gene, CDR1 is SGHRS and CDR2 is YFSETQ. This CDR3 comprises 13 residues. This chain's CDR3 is CASSPGQGRGYTF. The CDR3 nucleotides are TGCGCCAGCAGCCCCGGACAGGGACGTGGCTACACCTTC.

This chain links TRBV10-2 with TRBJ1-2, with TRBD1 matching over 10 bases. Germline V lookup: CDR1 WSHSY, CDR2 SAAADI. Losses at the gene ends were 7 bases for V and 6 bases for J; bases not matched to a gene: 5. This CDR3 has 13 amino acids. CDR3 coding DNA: TGCGCCAGCACCGCCGGGACAGGGGATGGCTACACCTTC. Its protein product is CASTAGTGDGYTF.

In DNA form, the CDR3 reads TGCAGTGCTAGTAATGCGAGGGGGGGCACTGAAGCTTTCTTT. Protein product: CSASNARGGTEAFF. The chain has TRBV20-1 and TRBJ1-1; possible D gene TRBD1, 6 bases. Trimming pared 3 bases from V and 4 bases from J, leaving 15 bases between. The CDR3 contains 14 residues. Germline values: CDR1 DFQATT, CDR2 SNEGSKA (reference sequence).

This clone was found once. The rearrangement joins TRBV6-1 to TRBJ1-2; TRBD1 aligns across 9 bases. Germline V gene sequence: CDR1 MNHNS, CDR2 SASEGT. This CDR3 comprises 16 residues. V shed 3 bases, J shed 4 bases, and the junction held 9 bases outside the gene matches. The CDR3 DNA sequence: TGTGCCAGCAGTGAGCAACACAGGGGGCAGAGCTATGGCTACACCTTC. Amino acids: CASSEQHRGQSYGYTF.

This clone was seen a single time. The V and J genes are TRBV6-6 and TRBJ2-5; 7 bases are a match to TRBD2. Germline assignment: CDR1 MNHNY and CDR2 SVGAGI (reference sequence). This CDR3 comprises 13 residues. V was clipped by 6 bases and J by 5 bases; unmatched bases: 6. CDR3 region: CASSSGGEETQYF. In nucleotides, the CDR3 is TGTGCCAGCAGCTCGGGGGGAGAGGAGACCCAGTACTTC.

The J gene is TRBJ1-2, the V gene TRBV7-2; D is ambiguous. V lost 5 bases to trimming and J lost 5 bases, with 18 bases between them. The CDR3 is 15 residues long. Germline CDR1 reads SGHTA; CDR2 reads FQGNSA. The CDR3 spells CASSPRTRNQYGYTF. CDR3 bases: TGTGCCAGCAGCCCCCGTACTAGGAATCAGTATGGCTACACCTTC.

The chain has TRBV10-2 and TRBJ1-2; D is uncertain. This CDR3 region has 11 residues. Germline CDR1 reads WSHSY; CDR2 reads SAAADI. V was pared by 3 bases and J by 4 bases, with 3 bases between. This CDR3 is CASSDGYGYTF. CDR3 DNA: TGCGCCAGCAGTGACGGCTATGGCTACACCTTC.

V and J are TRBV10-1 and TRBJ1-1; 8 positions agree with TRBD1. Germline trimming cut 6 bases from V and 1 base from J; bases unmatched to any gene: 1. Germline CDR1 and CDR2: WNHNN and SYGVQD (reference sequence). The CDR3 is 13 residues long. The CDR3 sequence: CASRDRANTEAFF. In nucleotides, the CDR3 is TGCGCCAGCAGGGACAGGGCGAACACTGAAGCTTTCTTT.

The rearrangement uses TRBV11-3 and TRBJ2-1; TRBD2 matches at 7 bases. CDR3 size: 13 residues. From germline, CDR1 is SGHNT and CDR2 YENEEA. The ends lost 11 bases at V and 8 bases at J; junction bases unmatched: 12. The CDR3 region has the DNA TGTGCCGTACTAGCGAGACTCTTGGATGAGCAGTTCTTC. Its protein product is CAVLARLLDEQFF.

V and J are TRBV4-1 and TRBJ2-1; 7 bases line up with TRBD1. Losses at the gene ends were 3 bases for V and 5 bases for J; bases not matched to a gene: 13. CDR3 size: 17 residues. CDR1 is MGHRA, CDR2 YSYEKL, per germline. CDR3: CASSQKGGDRINNEQFF. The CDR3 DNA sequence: TGCGCCAGCAGCCAGAAGGGTGGGGACAGAATAAACAATGAGCAGTTCTTC.

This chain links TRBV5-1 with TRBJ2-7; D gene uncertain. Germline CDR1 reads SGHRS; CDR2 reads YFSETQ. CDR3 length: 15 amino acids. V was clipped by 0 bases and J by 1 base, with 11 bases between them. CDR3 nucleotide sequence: TGCGCCAGCAGCTTGGCAGGTCTGGTATCCTACGAGCAGTACTTC. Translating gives CASSLAGLVSYEQYF.

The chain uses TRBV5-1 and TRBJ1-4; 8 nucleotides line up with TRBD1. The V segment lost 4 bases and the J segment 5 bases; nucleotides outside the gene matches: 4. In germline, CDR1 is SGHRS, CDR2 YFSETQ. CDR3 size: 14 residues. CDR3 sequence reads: CASSQTGVNEKLFF. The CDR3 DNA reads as TGCGCCAGCAGCCAGACAGGGGTAAATGAAAAACTGTTTTTT.

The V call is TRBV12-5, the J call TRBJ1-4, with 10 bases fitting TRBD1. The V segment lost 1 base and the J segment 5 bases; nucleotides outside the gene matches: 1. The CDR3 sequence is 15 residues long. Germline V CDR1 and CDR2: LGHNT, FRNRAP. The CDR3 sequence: CASGLGQGANEKLFF. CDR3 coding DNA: TGTGCTAGTGGTTTGGGACAGGGGGCAAATGAAAAACTGTTTTTT.

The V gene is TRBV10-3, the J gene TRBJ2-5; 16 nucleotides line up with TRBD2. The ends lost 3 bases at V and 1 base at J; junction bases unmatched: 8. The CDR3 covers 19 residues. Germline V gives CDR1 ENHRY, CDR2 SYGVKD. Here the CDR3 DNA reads TGTGCCATCAGTGACCCCGGGACTAGCGGGGGGGCCGTCCAAGAGACCCAGTACTTC. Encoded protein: CAISDPGTSGGAVQETQYF.

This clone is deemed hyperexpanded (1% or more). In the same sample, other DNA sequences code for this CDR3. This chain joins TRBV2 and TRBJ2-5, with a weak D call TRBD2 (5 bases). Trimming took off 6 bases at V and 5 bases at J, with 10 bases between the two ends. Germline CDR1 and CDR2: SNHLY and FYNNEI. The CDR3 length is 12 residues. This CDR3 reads CASSGEKETQYF. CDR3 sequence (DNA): TGTGCCAGCAGCGGGGAGAAGGAGACCCAGTACTTC.